The next 5 T cell receptor beta chains were all read from a single sample in a study of cytomegalovirus exposure and HLA in healthy donors (dated by TCRdb to 2015 to 2018). The library was produced with the immunoSEQ multiplex PCR assay. For the multiplex PCR, a mixture combining 60 forward primers for TCR Vbeta segments and 13 reverse primers for TCR Jbeta segments was used. Imported from immuneACCESS, the table was reduced by TCRdb to in-frame sequences with V and J called. These copies leave out some clones; in studies compared against another copy, an unresolved V gene accounts for under half, and the cause of the remainder is not known. The sample has 180,000 or so clones on record, 80% to 90% of them singletons. Roughly 8.8% of the sample belongs to the ten largest clones. The specimen sequenced was PBMCs. These receptors were collected from a man younger than 35 in good health and CMV-seropositive.

The V call is TRBV15, the J call TRBJ2-1, with 7 bases aligning to TRBD1. Germline V gene lookup returns CDR1 LNHNV and CDR2 YYDKDF (reference sequence). The CDR3 loop spans 14 amino acids. After removal of 0 bases from V and 8 bases from J, the junction contained 4 bases not matched to a gene. CDR3 residues: CATSRDLGTDEQFF. CDR3 nucleotides: TGTGCCACCAGCAGAGATCTGGGGACAGATGAGCAGTTCTTC. The whole variable domain, remainder taken from reference TRBV15 and TRBJ2-1, is DAMVIQNPRYQVTQFGKPVTLSCSQTLNHNVMYWYQQKSSQAPKLLFHYYDKDFNNEADTPDNFQSRRPNTSFCFLDIRSPGLGDTAMYLCATSRDLGTDEQFFGPGTRLTVL.

V gene TRBV6-5 combines with J gene TRBJ1-1; D might be TRBD1 (5 bases). The length of the CDR3 is 13 residues. CDR1 and CDR2 from the germline V gene are MNHEY and SVGAGI. V was trimmed by 6 bases and J by 4 bases, leaving 12 bases between them. The CDR3 loop is CASSLQVSTEAFF. The CDR3 coding sequence is TGTGCCAGCAGCCTACAGGTGAGCACTGAAGCTTTCTTT.

A single count supports this clone. The genes are TRBV27 and TRBJ1-5, with TRBD1 as a possible D gene (5 bases). V lost 8 bases, J lost 4 bases, and 18 bases lay in between. The CDR3 totals 15 residues. Germline V lookup: CDR1 MNHEY, CDR2 SMNVEV (reference sequence). The CDR3 DNA reads TGTGCCAGCGTCTTTCGACAGACCCATAATCAGCCCCAGCATTTT. This encodes CASVFRQTHNQPQHF.

V usage is TRBV2 and J usage is TRBJ2-2; TRBD1 matches at 7 bases. This CDR3 is 12 amino acids long. V was clipped by 6 bases and J by 10 bases; unmatched bases: 5. Germline V gene lookup returns CDR1 SNHLY and CDR2 FYNNEI. The CDR3 region is CASRHTGVELFF. The CDR3 region has the DNA TGTGCCAGCAGACATACAGGGGTGGAGCTGTTTTTT.

The chain has TRBV20-1 and TRBJ2-1; D is unclear. The CDR3 length is 10 residues. CDR1 is DFQATT and CDR2 is SNEGSKA in the germline V gene (reference sequence). The CDR3 nucleotides read TGCTCCGCGATAGTGAATGAGCAGTTCTTC. It translates to CSAIVNEQFF.